These T cell receptor beta chains were read from a single sample in a study of blood T cell repertoires in COVID-19. Using immunoSEQ multiplex PCR, the repertoire was profiled, and TCRdb retains in-frame clones only, with some absent. The sample consists of hundreds of thousands of clones, about 89% of them appearing once. Sequenced input: peripheral blood. The receptors were sampled from a woman younger than 45 with COVID-19, enrolled during active disease. Both conserved end residues are part of each CDR3. Fields, in order: D gene, J gene, clone size, V gene, CDR3 protein, CDR3 DNA. The D gene is left open where the match is weak. Rows may omit the clone size; those that give it use once, few, many or a size class.

.,TRBJ1-2,.,TRBV4-3,CASSQVGAYTF,TGCGCCAGCAGCCAAGTTGGGGCCTACACCTTC
.,TRBJ1-3,.,TRBV12-3/TRBV12-4,CASSGGPGWDF,TGTGCCAGCAGCGGGGGGCCAGGTTGGGATTTT
TRBD1,TRBJ2-7,.,TRBV6-5,CASSSGGIYEQYF,TGTGCCAGCAGTTCAGGGGGCATTTACGAGCAGTACTTC
.,TRBJ2-3,once,TRBV9,CASVPPRASDTDTQYF,TGTGCCAGCGTCCCTCCACGCGCTTCCGACACAGATACGCAGTATTTT
TRBD1,TRBJ1-2,once,TRBV7-2,CASSLEARTGGHGYTF,TGTGCCAGCAGCTTAGAAGCCCGGACAGGGGGCCATGGCTACACCTTC
TRBD2,TRBJ2-3,.,TRBV6-5,CASSYGRGRDTQYF,TGTGCCAGCAGTTACGGGCGGGGGAGAGATACGCAGTATTTT
TRBD1,TRBJ2-3,.,TRBV7-9,CASSTTGESTDTQYF,TGTGCCAGCAGCACTACAGGGGAAAGCACAGATACGCAGTATTTT
.,TRBJ2-2,many,TRBV5-1,CASSAQGEAGELFF,TGCGCCAGCAGCGCCCAGGGGGAGGCCGGGGAGCTGTTTTTT
TRBD2,TRBJ2-2,.,TRBV5-4,CASSLRAGGPNTGELFF,TGTGCCAGCAGCTTGCGGGCGGGAGGGCCGAACACCGGGGAGCTGTTTTTT
.,TRBJ2-3,.,TRBV27,CASSSGGRHTDTQYF,TGTGCCAGCAGTTCCGGGGGGCGTCACACAGATACGCAGTATTTT
.,TRBJ2-1,few,TRBV7-7,CASSPRSGEAGEQFF,TGTGCTAGCAGCCCGAGGTCTGGGGAGGCCGGAGAGCAGTTCTTC
.,TRBJ2-7,.,TRBV7-9,CASSSDRTAAYEQYF,TGTGCCAGCAGCTCGGATAGGACAGCAGCCTACGAGCAGTACTTC
TRBD1,TRBJ1-2,.,TRBV19,CASSTQTGGYGYTF,TGTGCCAGTAGTACGCAGACAGGGGGCTATGGCTACACCTTC
.,TRBJ1-1,once,TRBV5-4,CASSFAGGNTEAFF,TGTGCCAGCTCTTTTGCCGGGGGTAACACTGAAGCTTTCTTT
TRBD1,TRBJ1-4,.,TRBV7-6,CASSLARGPASNEKLFF,TGTGCCAGCAGCTTAGCGAGGGGGCCGGCAAGTAATGAAAAACTGTTTTTT
TRBD2,TRBJ2-7,.,TRBV6-1,CASSEVGLAGGEQYF,TGTGCCAGCAGTGAAGTTGGACTAGCGGGGGGTGAGCAGTACTTC
TRBD2,TRBJ2-3,.,TRBV7-2,CASSISGAFTDTQYF,TGTGCCAGCAGCATTAGCGGGGCCTTCACAGATACGCAGTATTTT
.,TRBJ2-7,.,TRBV6-5,CASSSVGREKGYEQYF,TGTGCCAGCAGTTCCGTGGGAAGGGAGAAGGGCTACGAGCAGTACTTC
TRBD2,TRBJ2-1,.,TRBV2,CASTGTSGRVWGADEQFF,TGTGCCAGCACTGGGACTAGCGGGAGGGTCTGGGGCGCCGATGAGCAGTTCTTC
.,TRBJ2-3,.,TRBV5-1,CASSLEGFGDTQYF,TGCGCCAGCAGCTTAGAGGGATTTGGAGATACGCAGTATTTT
TRBD2,TRBJ2-4,.,TRBV28,CASSFGLAGGIAKNIQYF,TGTGCCAGCAGTTTCGGACTAGCGGGGGGAATAGCCAAAAACATTCAGTACTTC
.,TRBJ1-1,once,TRBV3-1/TRBV3-2,CASSQIQAGLGAFF,TGTGCCAGCAGCCAAATCCAGGCGGGTCTAGGAGCTTTCTTT
TRBD2,TRBJ2-3,.,TRBV5-1,CASSSQTSGSTDTQYF,TGCGCCAGCAGCTCCCAGACTAGCGGGAGCACAGATACGCAGTATTTT
TRBD1,TRBJ2-3,.,TRBV24-1,CATSDLGGTGGSTDTQYF,TGTGCCACCAGTGATTTGGGTGGGACAGGGGGTAGCACAGATACGCAGTATTTT